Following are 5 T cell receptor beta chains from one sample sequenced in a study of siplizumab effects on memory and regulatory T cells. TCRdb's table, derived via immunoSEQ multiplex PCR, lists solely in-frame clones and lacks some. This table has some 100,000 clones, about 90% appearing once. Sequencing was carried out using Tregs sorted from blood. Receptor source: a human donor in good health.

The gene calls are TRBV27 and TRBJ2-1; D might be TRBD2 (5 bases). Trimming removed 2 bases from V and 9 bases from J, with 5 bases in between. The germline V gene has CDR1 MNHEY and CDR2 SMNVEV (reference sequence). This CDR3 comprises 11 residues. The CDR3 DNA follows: TGTGCCAGCAGTTTAGAGGGTGAGCAGTTCTTC. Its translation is CASSLEGEQFF.

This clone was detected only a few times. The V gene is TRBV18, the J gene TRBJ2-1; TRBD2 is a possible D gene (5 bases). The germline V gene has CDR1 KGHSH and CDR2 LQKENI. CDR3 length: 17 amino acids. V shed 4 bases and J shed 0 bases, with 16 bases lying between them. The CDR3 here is CASSQGGGWLSYNEQFF. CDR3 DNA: TGTGCCAGCTCACAGGGCGGCGGGTGGCTCTCCTACAATGAGCAGTTCTTC. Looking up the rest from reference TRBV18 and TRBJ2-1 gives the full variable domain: NAGVMQNPRHLVRRRGQEARLRCSPMKGHSHVYWYRQLPEEGLKFMVYLQKENIIDESGMPKERFSAEFPKEGPSILRIQQVVRGDSAAYFCASSQGGGWLSYNEQFFGPGTRLTVL.

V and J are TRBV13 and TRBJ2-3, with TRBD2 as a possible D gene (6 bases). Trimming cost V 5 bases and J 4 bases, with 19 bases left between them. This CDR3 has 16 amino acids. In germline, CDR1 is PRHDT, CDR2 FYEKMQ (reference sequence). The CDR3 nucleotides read TGTGCCAGCAGCCCGGGTGGGCGGGAAATTGCAGATACGCAGTATTTT. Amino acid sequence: CASSPGGREIADTQYF.

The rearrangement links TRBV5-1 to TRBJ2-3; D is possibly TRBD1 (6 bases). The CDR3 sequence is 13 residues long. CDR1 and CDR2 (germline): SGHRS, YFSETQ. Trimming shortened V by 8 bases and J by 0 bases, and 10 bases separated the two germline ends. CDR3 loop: CASTGPSTDTQYF. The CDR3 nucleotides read TGCGCCAGTACAGGGCCTAGCACAGATACGCAGTATTTT.

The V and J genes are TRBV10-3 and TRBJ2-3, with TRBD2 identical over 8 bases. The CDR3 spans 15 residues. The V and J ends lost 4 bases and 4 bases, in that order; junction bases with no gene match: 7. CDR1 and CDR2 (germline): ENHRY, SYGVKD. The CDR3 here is CAISARAGEADTQYF. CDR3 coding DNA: TGTGCCATCAGTGCCCGAGCGGGAGAAGCAGATACGCAGTATTTT.